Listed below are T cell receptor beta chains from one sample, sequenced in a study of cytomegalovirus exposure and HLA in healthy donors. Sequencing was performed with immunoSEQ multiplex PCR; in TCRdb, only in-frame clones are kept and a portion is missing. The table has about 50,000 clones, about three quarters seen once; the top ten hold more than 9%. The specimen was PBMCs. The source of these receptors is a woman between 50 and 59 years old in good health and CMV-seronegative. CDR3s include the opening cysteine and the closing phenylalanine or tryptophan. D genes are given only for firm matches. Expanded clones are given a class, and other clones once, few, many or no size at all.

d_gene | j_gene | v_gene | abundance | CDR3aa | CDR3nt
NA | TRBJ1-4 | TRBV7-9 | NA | CASSLGHINEKLFF | TGTGCCAGCAGCCTGGGACACATTAATGAAAAACTGTTTTTT
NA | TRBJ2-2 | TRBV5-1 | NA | CASSYRTNTGELFF | TGCGCCAGCAGCTACCGAACTAACACCGGGGAGCTGTTTTTT
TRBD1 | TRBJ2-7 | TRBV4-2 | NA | CASSQVPGQGVEEQYF | TGTGCCAGCAGCCAAGTTCCCGGACAGGGTGTAGAAGAGCAGTACTTC
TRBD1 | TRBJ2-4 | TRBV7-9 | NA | CASSSDRGGGNIQYF | TGTGCCAGCAGCTCAGACAGGGGAGGCGGAAACATTCAGTACTTC
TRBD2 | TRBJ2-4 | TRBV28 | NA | CASSLAGAPNLAKNIQYF | TGTGCCAGCAGTTTAGCGGGAGCGCCGAATCTAGCCAAAAACATTCAGTACTTC
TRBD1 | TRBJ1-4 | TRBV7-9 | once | CASSTNRGGEKLFF | TGTGCCAGCAGCACGAACAGGGGTGGAGAAAAACTGTTTTTT
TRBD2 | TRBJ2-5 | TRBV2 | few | CAVARGGIGTQYF | TGTGCCGTCGCCCGCGGGGGTATCGGAACCCAGTACTTC
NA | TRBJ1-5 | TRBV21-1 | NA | CASSKPGARNQPQHF | TGTGCCAGCAGCAAACCAGGGGCTAGAAATCAGCCCCAGCATTTT
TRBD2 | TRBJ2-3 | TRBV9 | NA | CASSVPGPGLAGEASTDTQYF | TGTGCCAGCAGCGTGCCCGGGCCGGGACTAGCGGGGGAGGCTAGCACAGATACGCAGTATTTT
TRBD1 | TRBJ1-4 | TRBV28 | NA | CASSSPTGEEKLFF | TGTGCCAGCAGTTCCCCGACAGGGGAAGAAAAACTGTTTTTT
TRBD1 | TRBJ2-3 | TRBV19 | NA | CASKLQGANTDTQYF | TGTGCCAGTAAACTACAGGGGGCGAACACAGATACGCAGTATTTT
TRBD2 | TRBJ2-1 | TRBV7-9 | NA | CASSLAPGLGGYNEQFF | TGTGCCAGCAGCTTAGCGCCGGGACTAGGAGGCTACAATGAGCAGTTCTTC
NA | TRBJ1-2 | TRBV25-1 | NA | CASSESTGVYGYTF | TGTGCCAGCAGCGAATCCACGGGTGTCTATGGCTACACCTTC
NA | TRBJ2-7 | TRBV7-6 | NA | CASSLVRPWRQTFSYEQYF | TGTGCCAGCAGCTTAGTCCGGCCCTGGAGACAGACGTTCTCCTACGAGCAGTACTTC
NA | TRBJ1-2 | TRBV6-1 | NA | CASSDLAGGLGRGYTF | TGTGCCAGCAGTGATCTGGCCGGGGGGCTGGGGAGAGGCTACACCTTC
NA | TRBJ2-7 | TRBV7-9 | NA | CASSFTESSYEQYF | TGTGCCAGCAGCTTTACTGAGAGCTCCTACGAGCAGTACTTC
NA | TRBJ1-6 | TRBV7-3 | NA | CASSLEEGSPLHF | TGTGCCAGCAGCTTAGAGGAGGGGTCACCCCTCCACTTT
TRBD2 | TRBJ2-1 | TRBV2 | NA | CASSEAGRGEYNEQFF | TGTGCCAGCAGTGAAGCGGGGCGGGGGGAGTACAATGAGCAGTTCTTC
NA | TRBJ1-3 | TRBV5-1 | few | CASSFQGTGNTIYF | TGCGCCAGCAGCTTCCAGGGGACGGGAAACACCATATATTTT
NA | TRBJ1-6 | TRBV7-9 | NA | CASTFGGDSPLHF | TGTGCCAGCACCTTTGGGGGGGATTCACCCCTCCACTTT
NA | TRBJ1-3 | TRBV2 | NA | CASRTGTTGNTIYF | TGTGCCAGCAGAACCGGGACAACAGGAAACACCATATATTTT
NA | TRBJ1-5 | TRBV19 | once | CASSNRANQPQHF | TGTGCCAGTAGTAACAGGGCAAATCAGCCCCAGCATTTT
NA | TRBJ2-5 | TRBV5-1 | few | CASSLFGGETQYF | TGCGCCAGCAGTCTTTTCGGGGGAGAGACCCAGTACTTC
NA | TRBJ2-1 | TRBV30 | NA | CAWSPGLLSSSYNEQFF | TGTGCCTGGAGCCCGGGACTTCTGTCTAGCTCCTACAATGAGCAGTTCTTC
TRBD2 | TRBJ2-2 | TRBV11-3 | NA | CASSSSGTNTGELFF | TGTGCCAGCAGCTCAAGCGGGACTAACACCGGGGAGCTGTTTTTT
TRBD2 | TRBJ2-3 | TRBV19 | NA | CASSYGTSGSTDTQYF | TGTGCCAGTAGTTACGGGACTAGCGGGAGTACAGATACGCAGTATTTT
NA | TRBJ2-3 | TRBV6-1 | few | CATYVENTQYF | TGTGCCACCTATGTCGAGAATACGCAGTATTTT
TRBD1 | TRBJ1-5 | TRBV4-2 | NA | CASSQVDRAGQPQHF | TGTGCCAGCAGCCAAGTTGACAGGGCCGGTCAGCCCCAGCATTTT
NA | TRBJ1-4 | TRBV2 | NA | CASSPTTTNEKLFF | TGTGCCAGCAGTCCCACAACAACTAATGAAAAACTGTTTTTT
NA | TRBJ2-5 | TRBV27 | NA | CASSLRGETQYF | TGTGCCAGCAGTTTAAGGGGAGAGACCCAGTACTTC
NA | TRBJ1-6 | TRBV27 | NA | CASSERDSPLHF | TGTGCCAGCAGTGAAAGAGATTCACCCCTCCACTTT
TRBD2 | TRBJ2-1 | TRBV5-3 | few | CARSCGLAGDNEQFF | TGTGCCAGAAGCTGCGGACTAGCGGGGGACAATGAGCAGTTCTTC
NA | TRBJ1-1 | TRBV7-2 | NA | CASSFKGSDTEAFF | TGTGCCAGCAGCTTTAAGGGGTCGGACACTGAAGCTTTCTTT
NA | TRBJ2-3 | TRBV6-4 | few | CASSSGSTDTQYF | TGTGCCAGCAGTAGCGGGAGCACAGATACGCAGTATTTT
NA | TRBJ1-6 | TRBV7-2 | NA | CASSFPGVPPLHF | TGTGCCAGCAGCTTTCCAGGGGTCCCACCCCTCCACTTT
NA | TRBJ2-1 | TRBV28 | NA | CASSSSGLGFF | TGTGCCAGCAGTTCCTCGGGTCTTGGGTTCTTC
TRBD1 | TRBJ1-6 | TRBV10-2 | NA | CASKFGTDNSPLHF | TGCGCCAGCAAATTTGGGACAGATAATTCACCCCTCCACTTT
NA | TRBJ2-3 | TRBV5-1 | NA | CASSLQAFTDTQYF | TGCGCCAGCAGCTTACAGGCATTCACAGATACGCAGTATTTT
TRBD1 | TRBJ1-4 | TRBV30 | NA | CAWRRQGIGTLFF | TGTGCCTGGAGAAGACAGGGCATAGGGACTCTGTTTTTT